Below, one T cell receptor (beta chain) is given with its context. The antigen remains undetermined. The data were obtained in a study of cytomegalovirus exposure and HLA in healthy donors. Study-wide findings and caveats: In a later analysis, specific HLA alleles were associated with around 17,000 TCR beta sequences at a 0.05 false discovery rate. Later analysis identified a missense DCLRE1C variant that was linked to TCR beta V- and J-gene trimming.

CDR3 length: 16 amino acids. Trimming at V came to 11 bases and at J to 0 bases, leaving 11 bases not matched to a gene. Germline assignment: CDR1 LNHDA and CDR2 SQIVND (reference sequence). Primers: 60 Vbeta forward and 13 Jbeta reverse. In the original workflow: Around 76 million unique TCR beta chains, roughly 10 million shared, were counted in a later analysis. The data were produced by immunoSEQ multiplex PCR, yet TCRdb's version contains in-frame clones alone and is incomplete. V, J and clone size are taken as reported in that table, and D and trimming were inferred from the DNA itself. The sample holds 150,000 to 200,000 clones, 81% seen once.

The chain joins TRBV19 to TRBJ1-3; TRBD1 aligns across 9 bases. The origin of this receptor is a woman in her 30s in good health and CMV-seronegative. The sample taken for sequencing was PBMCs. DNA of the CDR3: TGTGCCTCTGGTGGACAGGGGCGATCCTCTGGAAACACCATATATTTT. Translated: CASGGQGRSSGNTIYF.